This TCR beta chain was sequenced for a study of Graves' ophthalmopathy and Graves' hyperthyroidism. Where ophthalmopathy was present, donors had moderate-to-severe activity, CAS ≥3, NOSPECS ≥4 and duration under 3 months. At least ten counts were recorded for this clonotype. Its cognate antigen is unknown. Beta-chain TCR CDR3 regions were amplified from RNA transcripts. RT-PCR with HTBI primers came first, then second-round multiplex PCR. Each CDR3 protein gets one entry after TCRdb re-called the multiplex PCR reads with MiXCR. The repertoire holds almost 750,000 distinct CDR3 sequences, with 35% to 50% as singletons. Regarding the study as a whole: In separating ophthalmopathy from stable hyperthyroidism, a 13-signature model achieved about 90% sensitivity and around 80% specificity. With 60% to 71% sensitivity and approximately 72% specificity, the model predicted ophthalmopathy progression.

This TCR came from an adult man with Graves' ophthalmopathy. The sample comprised peripheral blood.

The CDR3 DNA reads TGTGCCAGCAGCTTAGAATCAAGAGCGGGTGAGCAGTACTTC. This codes for CASSLESRAGEQYF. The rearrangement uses TRBV11-2 and TRBJ2-7; a weak D match, TRBD2 (6 bases). The CDR3 consists of 14 residues. Trimming left V 0 bases short and J 7 bases short, with 13 bases between. Per germline, CDR1 SGHAT and CDR2 FQNNGV.